Listed here is a single T cell receptor beta chain. This sample is drawn from a study of blood T cell repertoires in COVID-19. TCRdb's table, derived via immunoSEQ multiplex PCR, lists solely in-frame clones and lacks some. The sample holds around 53,000 clones, approximately 88% seen once. The CDR3 consists of 12 residues. Germline-derived CDR1 and CDR2 are LNHDA and SQIVND (reference sequence). Trimming removed 5 bases at V and 4 bases at J, with 7 bases between. V and J are TRBV19 and TRBJ2-3; D remains ambiguous. This clonotype was obtained from a man between 65 and 80 years old with active COVID-19. Sequencing was carried out using peripheral blood. The CDR3 nucleotides are TGTGCCAGTAGTGTTGGGCCAGATACGCAGTATTTT. This encodes CASSVGPDTQYF.